This TCR beta chain was observed in a study of shared clonotypes between healthy human individuals. Points from the study as a whole: Blood alone was sampled, and tissue repertoires likely differ.

The run depth of the assay was deep. The authors ran unsorted PBMC replicate PCRs on approximately 300 ng DNA, approximately 30,000 T cell genomes. Only in-frame clones appear in the TCRdb table, and some are missing; sequencing was by immunoSEQ multiplex PCR. There are about 560,000 clones in the sample; roughly four fifths occur only once, and approximately 12% lies in the top ten. As to this clone: Its antigen is as yet unknown.

Sequenced input: PBMCs. The sequence was obtained from a woman in her thirties or forties in good health. Some clones in this sample may be carry-over from other donors' samples.

CDR3 nucleotide sequence: TGTGCCAGCAGCCGACCGGGCTCTGGAAACACCATATATTTT. Protein product: CASSRPGSGNTIYF. This rearrangement joins TRBV5-6 to TRBJ1-3; D call uncertain. In germline, CDR1 is SGHDT, CDR2 YYEEEE. V lost 4 bases to trimming and J lost 0 bases, with 8 bases between them. The CDR3 has 14 amino acids.